A single sample gave rise to the 3 T cell receptor beta chains below, sequenced in a study of identifying expanded T cells in peripheral blood. Assay used: immunoSEQ multiplex PCR; TCRdb lists only in-frame clones, some missing. Counted here are approximately 90,000 clones, 70% to 90% occurring once; the ten biggest clones make up around 4.5%. Sequencing was done on a sample of blood. Every receptor here comes from a person between 18 and 75 years old in good health.

The chain joins TRBV5-8 to TRBJ1-2; D remains unclear. Germline V CDR1 and CDR2: SGHTS, YDEGEE. Trimming took 1 base from V and 2 from J, leaving 6 bases between them. The CDR3 totals 13 residues. In nucleotides, the CDR3 is TGTGCCAGCAGCTTGAGTGGCAACTATGGCTACACCTTC. Encoded protein: CASSLSGNYGYTF. Full variable domain (outside the CDR3, taken from reference TRBV5-8 and TRBJ1-2): EAGVTQSPTHLIKTRGQQATLRCSPISGHTSVYWYQQALGLGLQFLLWYDEGEERNRGNFPPRFSGRQFPNYSSELNVNALELEDSALYLCASSLSGNYGYTFGSGTRLTVV.

The rearrangement links TRBV29-1 to TRBJ2-2; possible D gene TRBD1, 5 bases. Germline CDR1 SQVTM, CDR2 ANQGSEA. The CDR3 sequence is 13 residues long. The CDR3, as DNA: TGCGCTATAGGGGAAGGGGCCACCGGGGAGCTGTTTTTT. Its protein is CAIGEGATGELFF.

The CDR3 coding sequence is TGTGCCAGCAGCTTACAGAGTACCCAAGCCGATATAAATGGCTACACCTTC. Translated: CASSLQSTQADINGYTF. This rearrangement joins TRBV7-2 to TRBJ1-2; D remains unclear. Trimming removed 2 bases at V and 6 bases at J, with 22 bases between. Germline V gene lookup returns CDR1 SGHTA and CDR2 FQGNSA. The CDR3 has 17 residues.